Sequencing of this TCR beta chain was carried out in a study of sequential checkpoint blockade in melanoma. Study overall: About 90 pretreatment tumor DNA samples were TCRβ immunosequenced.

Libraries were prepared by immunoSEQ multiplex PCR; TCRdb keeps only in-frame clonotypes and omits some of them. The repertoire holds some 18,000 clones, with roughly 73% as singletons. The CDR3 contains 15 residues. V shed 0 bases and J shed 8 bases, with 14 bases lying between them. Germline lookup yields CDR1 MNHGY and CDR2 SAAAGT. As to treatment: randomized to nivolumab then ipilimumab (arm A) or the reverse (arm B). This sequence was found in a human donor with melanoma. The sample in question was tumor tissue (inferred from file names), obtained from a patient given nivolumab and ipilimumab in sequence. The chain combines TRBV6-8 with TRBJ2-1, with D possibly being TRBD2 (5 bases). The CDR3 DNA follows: TGTGCCAGCAGTTACTCGCACGGGGATAGGGATGAGCAGTTCTTC. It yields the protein CASSYSHGDRDEQFF.